This T cell receptor (beta chain) came from a study of OX40 agonist ivuxolimab in advanced cancers. Study overall: The treatment was a fully human IgG2 OX40 agonist, ivuxolimab. Regarding the study as a whole: CD8+ T cells were the subset that, on average, had more expanded clones than CD4+.

Autoimmune disease history or systemic immunosuppression was exclusionary. Trimming cost V 4 bases and J 10 bases; bases outside gene matches: 11. This CDR3 spans 15 amino acids. Germline-derived CDR1 and CDR2 are SGHTA and FQGNSA. Using immunoSEQ multiplex PCR, the repertoire was profiled, and TCRdb retains in-frame clones only, with some absent. The sample yields 100,000 or so clones, less than 95% seen once. In the case of this clone: Its antigen is unknown.

The chain recombines TRBV7-2 with TRBJ2-1, with 9 bases matching TRBD1. The sequencing here drew on CD4+ or CD8+ T cells sorted from blood, taken in a trial of the OX40 agonist ivuxolimab. The sequence was obtained from an adult with an advanced solid tumor such as melanoma, head and neck, liver or kidney cancer. In nucleotides, the CDR3 is TGTGCCAGCAGCTCCCCCGGGACAGGGAAAGGGGAGCAGTTCTTC. Residues: CASSSPGTGKGEQFF.